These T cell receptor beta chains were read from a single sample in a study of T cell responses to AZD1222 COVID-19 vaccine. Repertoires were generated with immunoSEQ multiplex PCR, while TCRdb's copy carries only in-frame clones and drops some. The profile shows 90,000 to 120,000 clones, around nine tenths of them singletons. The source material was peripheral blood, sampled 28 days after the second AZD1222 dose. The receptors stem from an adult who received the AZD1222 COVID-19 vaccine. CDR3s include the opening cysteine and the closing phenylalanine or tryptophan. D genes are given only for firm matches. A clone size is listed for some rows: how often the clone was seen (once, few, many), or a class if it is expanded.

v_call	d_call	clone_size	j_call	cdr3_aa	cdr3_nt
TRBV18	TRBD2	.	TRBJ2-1	CASSPPGLAGVSEQFF	TGTGCCAGCTCACCCCCCGGACTAGCGGGAGTGAGTGAGCAGTTCTTC
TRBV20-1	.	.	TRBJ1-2	CSAAGRTGYTF	TGCAGTGCCGCCGGGAGGACGGGCTACACCTTC
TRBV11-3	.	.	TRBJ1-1	CASSSTGRAEAFF	TGTGCCAGCAGCTCAACAGGGAGAGCTGAAGCTTTCTTT
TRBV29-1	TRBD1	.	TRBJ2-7	CSVSTGLSSYEQYF	TGCAGCGTGTCGACAGGGCTTAGCTCCTACGAGCAGTACTTC
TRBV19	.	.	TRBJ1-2	CASSRFLGPYGYTF	TGTGCCAGTAGTCGGTTTTTGGGACCCTATGGCTACACCTTC
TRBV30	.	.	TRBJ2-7	CAWSNTDYEQYF	TGTGCCTGGAGCAACACTGACTACGAGCAGTACTTC
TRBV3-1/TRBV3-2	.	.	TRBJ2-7	CASSQRGSSYEQYF	TGTGCCAGCAGCCAAAGGGGTAGCTCCTACGAGCAGTACTTC
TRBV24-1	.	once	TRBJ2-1	CATSDLQSGKHYNEQFF	TGTGCCACCAGTGATTTGCAAAGTGGGAAACATTACAATGAGCAGTTCTTC
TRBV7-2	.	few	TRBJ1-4	CASSSRPPLDEKLFF	TGTGCCAGCAGCTCACGGCCCCCCCTGGATGAAAAACTGTTTTTT
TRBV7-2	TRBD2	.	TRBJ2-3	CASSLTSGGSSSTDTQYF	TGTGCCAGCAGCCTCACTAGCGGGGGAAGCTCTAGCACAGATACGCAGTATTTT
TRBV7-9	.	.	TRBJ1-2	CASSFGLGDYGYTF	TGTGCCAGCAGCTTCGGTCTTGGGGACTATGGCTACACCTTC
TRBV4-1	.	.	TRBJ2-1	CASSQLRTQSSYNEQFF	TGCGCCAGCAGCCAACTTAGGACCCAAAGCTCCTACAATGAGCAGTTCTTC
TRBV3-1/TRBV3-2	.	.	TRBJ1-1	CASSLTGTPRPEAFF	TGTGCCAGCAGCCTAACCGGGACCCCTAGGCCAGAAGCTTTCTTT
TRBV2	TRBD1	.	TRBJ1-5	CASRAGTGGAGGNQPQHF	TGTGCCAGCAGGGCCGGGACAGGGGGCGCGGGTGGCAATCAGCCCCAGCATTTT
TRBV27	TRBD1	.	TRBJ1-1	CASSPWTGVANTEAFF	TGTGCCAGCAGTCCCTGGACAGGGGTAGCGAACACTGAAGCTTTCTTT
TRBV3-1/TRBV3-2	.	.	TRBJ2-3	CASSHAEGADTQYF	TGTGCCAGCAGCCATGCAGAAGGCGCAGATACGCAGTATTTT
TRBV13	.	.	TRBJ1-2	CASSLMYSLNYGYTF	TGTGCCAGCAGCTTAATGTACAGCCTTAACTATGGCTACACCTTC
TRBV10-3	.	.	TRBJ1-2	CASAGTEVSNYGYTF	TGTGCCAGCGCCGGGACGGAAGTTTCTAACTATGGCTACACCTTC
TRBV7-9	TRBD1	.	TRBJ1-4	CASTRTGGLEKLFF	TGTGCCAGCACCCGGACAGGGGGCCTTGAAAAACTGTTTTTT
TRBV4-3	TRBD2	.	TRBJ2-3	CASSQDTTSGRPSTDTQYF	TGCGCCAGCAGCCAAGATACGACTAGCGGGAGGCCAAGCACAGATACGCAGTATTTT
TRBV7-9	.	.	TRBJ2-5	CASSLGAVSTQYF	TGTGCCAGCAGCTTAGGGGCCGTTTCGACCCAGTACTTC
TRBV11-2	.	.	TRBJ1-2	CASSISPNYGYTF	TGTGCCAGCAGCATCTCTCCTAACTATGGCTACACCTTC
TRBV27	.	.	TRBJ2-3	CASSNALSTDTQYF	TGTGCCAGCAGTAACGCCCTTAGCACAGATACGCAGTATTTT
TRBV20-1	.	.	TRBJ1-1	CSASEEGGSEAFF	TGCAGTGCTAGTGAAGAGGGAGGGTCTGAAGCTTTCTTT
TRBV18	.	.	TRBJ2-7	CASSPGGVGQYF	TGTGCCAGCTCACCGGGGGGAGTAGGGCAGTACTTC
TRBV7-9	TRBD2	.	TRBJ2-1	CASSLSLAGAYMLF	TGTGCCAGCAGCTTAAGTCTAGCGGGTGCCTACATGCTCTTC
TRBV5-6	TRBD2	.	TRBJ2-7	CASSPPGTSRRYEQYF	TGTGCCAGCAGCCCCCCCGGGACTAGCCGACGCTACGAGCAGTACTTC
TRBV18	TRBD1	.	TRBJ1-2	CASSPGFQDRVGGYTF	TGTGCCAGCTCACCAGGGTTCCAGGACAGGGTAGGCGGCTACACCTTC
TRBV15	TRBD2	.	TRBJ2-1	CATSSSTSGRGLGNEQFF	TGTGCCACCAGCAGTTCGACTAGCGGGAGAGGTTTGGGTAATGAGCAGTTCTTC